Following are 7 T cell receptor beta chains from one sample sequenced in a study of CD4 and CD8 cells across lung adenocarcinoma regions. TCRdb redid the calling of the PCR reads with MiXCR, one entry per CDR3 protein. The sample yields around 15,000 distinct CDR3 sequences, around 40% seen once. The sequenced material came from CD4+ T cells from the center of a lung tumor. The receptors originated from a male donor with lung adenocarcinoma. The CD4 and CD8 labels of this study may be unreliable.

This clonotype has a count of ten or more. The J gene is TRBJ2-5, the V gene TRBV4-1; D unclear. The V end was cut by 4 bases, the J end by 0 bases, with 9 bases between. This CDR3 has 14 residues. Germline V CDR1 and CDR2: MGHRA, YSYEKL. Here the CDR3 reads CASSPTSYQETQYF. The CDR3 DNA follows: TGCGCCAGCAGCCCTACATCGTACCAAGAGACCCAGTACTTC.

This clonotype was observed a handful of times. A much larger clone lies one base from this, so it may be a read error. J is TRBJ2-5 and V is TRBV27, with a tentative D call TRBD2 (6 bases). Trimming removed 8 bases at V and 4 bases at J, with 23 bases between. The CDR3 runs 16 residues. Germline-derived CDR1 and CDR2 are MNHEY and SMNVEV (reference sequence). CDR3 loop: CASRRVGPAGGETQYF. The CDR3 DNA reads TGTGCCAGCCGCCGGGTGGGACCAGCGGGCGGAGAGACCCAGTACTTC.

This chain connects TRBV11-2 to TRBJ2-5, with D possibly matching TRBD2 (5 bases). The length of the CDR3 is 14 residues. Germline lookup yields CDR1 SGHAT and CDR2 FQNNGV. The ends were cut back, 5 bases at V and 11 bases at J, with 21 bases in the middle. CDR3 sequence: CASSPGIGPREQYF. CDR3 sequence (DNA): TGTGCCAGCAGCCCAGGAATCGGACCGAGGGAGCAGTACTTC.

The chain employs TRBV5-1 and TRBJ2-3, with TRBD1 matching over 8 bases. The ends lost 3 bases at V and 1 base at J; junction bases unmatched: 1. The CDR3 consists of 14 residues. Germline V gene data show CDR1 as SGHRS and CDR2 as YFSETQ. CDR3 sequence (DNA): TGCGCCAGCAGCTCGGACAGGGGCACAGATACGCAGTATTTT. It is translated as CASSSDRGTDTQYF.

The chain has TRBV4-1 and TRBJ2-3; D perhaps matches TRBD2 (6 bases). Between the trimmed V and J ends, which lost 3 bases and 2 bases, there was a span of 21 bases. This CDR3 has 18 residues. Germline V CDR1 and CDR2: MGHRA, YSYEKL. CDR3 in amino acids: CASSHHTETGAYTDTQYF. The DNA of the CDR3 is TGCGCCAGCAGCCACCATACCGAAACGGGAGCGTACACAGATACGCAGTATTTT.

This clonotype was counted only a few times. A clone one base away is much larger, so this may be a read error. The chain is built from TRBV6-1 and TRBJ2-1, with D unclear. The V gene lost 0 bases and the J gene lost 10 bases, with 19 bases spanning the gap. There are 16 residues in the CDR3. The germline gives CDR1 MNHNS, CDR2 SASEGT. The CDR3 DNA sequence: TGTGCCAGCAGTGAAGCCCCCGCCGGGTTTGGTGGCGAGCAGTTCTTC. Amino acid sequence: CASSEAPAGFGGEQFF.

The chain carries TRBV10-3 and TRBJ2-2; D remains ambiguous. Trimming removed 9 bases at V and 13 bases at J, with 27 bases between. CDR1 is ENHRY, CDR2 SYGVKD, per germline. The CDR3 loop spans 15 amino acids. The CDR3 sequence: CAMSLQAGSTEALFF. The CDR3 DNA sequence: TGTGCCATGAGCCTCCAGGCCGGAAGCACAGAGGCGCTGTTTTTT.